This T cell receptor beta chain was observed in a study of blood T cell repertoires in COVID-19. The protocol was immunoSEQ multiplex PCR, while the TCRdb copy is restricted to in-frame clones and leaves out a portion. There are 350,000 to 500,000 clones in the sample; around nine tenths occur only once, and 1.4% to 1.5% lies in the top ten. All exposed participants met a person with COVID-19 within 2 weeks before entering the study. Trimming removed 2 bases from V and 7 bases from J, with 3 bases in between. Germline V gene sequence: CDR1 DFQATT, CDR2 SNEGSKA (reference sequence). CDR3 length: 10 amino acids.

Sample: PBMCs or T cells enriched from blood (not recorded which). This clonotype originated in a woman under 30 who had been exposed to COVID-19. The chain couples TRBV20-1 to TRBJ2-1; D gene ambiguous. CDR3 nucleotide sequence: TGCAGTGCTAGAACTAATGAGCAGTTCTTC. Its translation is CSARTNEQFF.